This T cell receptor beta chain was identified during a study of cytomegalovirus exposure and HLA in healthy donors. Regarding the study as a whole: In a later analysis, a missense DCLRE1C variant was linked to TCR beta V- and J-gene trimming.

The germline V gene has CDR1 SGHTA and CDR2 FQGNSA. The CDR3 runs to 18 residues. Trimming stripped 4 bases from V and 1 base from J, with 20 bases between. Worth noting for this clone: Its antigen is unknown.

Use of 60 Vbeta and 13 Jbeta primers characterized the PCR. The method was immunoSEQ multiplex PCR; TCRdb's version includes in-frame clones alone and lacks a portion of them. The sample has 150,000 to 200,000 clones, 82% seen once; the top ten hold 1.5%. The specimen sequenced was PBMCs. V and J are TRBV7-2 and TRBJ1-3; TRBD1 might be the D (6 bases). The clonotype was recovered from a girl aged 5-17 years in good health and CMV-seropositive. CDR3 bases: TGTGCCAGCAGCTACAGGGACGTTAGGGGGGGGTCTGGAAACACCATATATTTT. Its protein is CASSYRDVRGGSGNTIYF.